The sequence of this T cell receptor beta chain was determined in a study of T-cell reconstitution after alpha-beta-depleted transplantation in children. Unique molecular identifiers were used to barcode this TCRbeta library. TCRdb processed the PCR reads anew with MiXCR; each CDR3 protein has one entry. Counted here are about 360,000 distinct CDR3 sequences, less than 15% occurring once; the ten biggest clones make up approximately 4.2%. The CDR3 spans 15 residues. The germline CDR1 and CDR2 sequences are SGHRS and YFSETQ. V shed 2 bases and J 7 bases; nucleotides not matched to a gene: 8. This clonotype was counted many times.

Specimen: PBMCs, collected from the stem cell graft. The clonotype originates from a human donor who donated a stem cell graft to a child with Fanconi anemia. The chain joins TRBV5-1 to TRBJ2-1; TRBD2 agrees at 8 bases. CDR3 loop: CASSFSGVRWNEQFF. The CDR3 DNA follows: TGCGCCAGCAGCTTTAGCGGGGTTAGGTGGAATGAGCAGTTCTTC.